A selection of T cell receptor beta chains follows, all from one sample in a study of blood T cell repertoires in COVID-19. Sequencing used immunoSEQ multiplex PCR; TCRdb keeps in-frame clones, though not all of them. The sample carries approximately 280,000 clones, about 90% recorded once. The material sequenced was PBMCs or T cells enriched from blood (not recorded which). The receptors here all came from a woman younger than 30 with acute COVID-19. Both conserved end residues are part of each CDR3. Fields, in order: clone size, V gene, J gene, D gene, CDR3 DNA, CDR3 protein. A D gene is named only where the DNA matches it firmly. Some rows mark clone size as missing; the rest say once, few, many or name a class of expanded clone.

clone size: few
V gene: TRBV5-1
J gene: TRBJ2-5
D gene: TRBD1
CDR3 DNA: TGCGCCAGCAGCTTGTGGACAGGGTCAGGGGAGACCCAGTACTTC
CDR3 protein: CASSLWTGSGETQYF

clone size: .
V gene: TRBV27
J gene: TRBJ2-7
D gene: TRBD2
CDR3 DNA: TGTGCCAGCAGTTTAAGGGGACTAGCAGGCGAGCAGTACTTC
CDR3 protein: CASSLRGLAGEQYF

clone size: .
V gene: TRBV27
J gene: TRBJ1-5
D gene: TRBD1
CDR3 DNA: TGTGCCAGCAGTCCACCGGGACAGACCAGAGTACCCCAGCATTTT
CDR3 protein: CASSPPGQTRVPQHF

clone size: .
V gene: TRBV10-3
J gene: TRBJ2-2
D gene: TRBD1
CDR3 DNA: TGTGCCATCAGCGATTCGGACAGGGGATCGAACACCGGGGAGCTGTTTTTT
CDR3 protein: CAISDSDRGSNTGELFF

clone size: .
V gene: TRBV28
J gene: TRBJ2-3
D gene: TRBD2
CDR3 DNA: TGTGCCAGCAGTTTCCCTCCGGGGGGGTGGTGGACAGATACGCAGTATTTT
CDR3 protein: CASSFPPGGWWTDTQYF

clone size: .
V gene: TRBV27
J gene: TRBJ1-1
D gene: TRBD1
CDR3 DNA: TGTGCCAGCAGTTCTCCGGGACAGGGGTTAACTGAAGCTTTCTTT
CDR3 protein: CASSSPGQGLTEAFF

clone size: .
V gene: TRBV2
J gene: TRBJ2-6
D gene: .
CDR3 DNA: TGTGCCAGCTTCGGGGGAGCGCCTGGGGCCAACGTCCTGACTTTC
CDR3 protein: CASFGGAPGANVLTF

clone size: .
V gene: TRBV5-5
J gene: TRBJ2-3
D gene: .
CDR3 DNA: TGTGCCAGCAGCTTGGCTCCGTCAGATACGCAGTATTTT
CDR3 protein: CASSLAPSDTQYF

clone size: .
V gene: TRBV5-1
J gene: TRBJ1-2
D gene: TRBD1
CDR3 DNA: TGCGCCAGCAGCGTGACAGGGGCCGAGTACTATGGCTACACCTTC
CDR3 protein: CASSVTGAEYYGYTF

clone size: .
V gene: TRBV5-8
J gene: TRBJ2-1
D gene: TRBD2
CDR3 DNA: TGTGCCAGCAGCTACCTTAGCGGGAGGGCCGGTGAGCAGTTCTTC
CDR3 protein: CASSYLSGRAGEQFF

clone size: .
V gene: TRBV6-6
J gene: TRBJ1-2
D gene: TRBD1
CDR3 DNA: TGTGCCAGCAGTTCCCCAGACAGGGGGGGCTATGGCTACACCTTC
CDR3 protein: CASSSPDRGGYGYTF

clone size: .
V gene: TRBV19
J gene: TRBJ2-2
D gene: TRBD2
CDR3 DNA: TGTGCCAGTAGTATTGGGGGGGGCACCGGGGAGCTGTTTTTT
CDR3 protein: CASSIGGGTGELFF

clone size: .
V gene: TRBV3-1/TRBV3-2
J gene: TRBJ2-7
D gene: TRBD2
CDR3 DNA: TGTGCCAGCAGCCAAGGTCAACTAGCGGGATCCTACGAGCAGTACTTC
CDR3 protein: CASSQGQLAGSYEQYF

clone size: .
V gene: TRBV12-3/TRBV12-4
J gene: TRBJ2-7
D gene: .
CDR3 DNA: TGTGCCAGCAAAGAGAGGGTACGACTGTACTTC
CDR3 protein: CASKERVRLYF

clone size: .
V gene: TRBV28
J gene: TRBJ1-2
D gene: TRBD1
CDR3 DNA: TGTGCCAGCAGCCCTCCAGGGGGTCTATGGTATGGCTACACCTTC
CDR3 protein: CASSPPGGLWYGYTF

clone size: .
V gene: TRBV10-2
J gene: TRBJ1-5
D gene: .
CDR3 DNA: TGCGCCAGCAGTGAGTCGGGGCTGTATCAGCCCCAGCATTTT
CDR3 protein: CASSESGLYQPQHF

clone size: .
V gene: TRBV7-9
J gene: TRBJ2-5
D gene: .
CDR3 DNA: TGTGCCAGCAGCCCCCGTATTAGGGGGACCCAGTACTTC
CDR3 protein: CASSPRIRGTQYF

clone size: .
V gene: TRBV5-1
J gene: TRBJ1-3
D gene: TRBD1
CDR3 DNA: TGCGCCAGCAGCTGGGACAGAGGAAACACCATATATTTT
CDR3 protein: CASSWDRGNTIYF

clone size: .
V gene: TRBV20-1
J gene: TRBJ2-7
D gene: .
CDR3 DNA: TGCAGTGGTAGTATACCAAGACAGGTCACCTACGAGCAGTACTTC
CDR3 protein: CSGSIPRQVTYEQYF

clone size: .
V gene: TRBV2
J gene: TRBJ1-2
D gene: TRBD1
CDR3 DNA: TGTGCCAGCAGTGAAATCGGAGTAAAGGACAGGAGCTATGGCTACACCTTC
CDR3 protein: CASSEIGVKDRSYGYTF

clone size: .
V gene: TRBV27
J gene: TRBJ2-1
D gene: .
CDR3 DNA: TGTGCCAGCAGTTTAGTTAGGGGAGGGGGTGAGCAGTTCTTC
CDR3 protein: CASSLVRGGGEQFF

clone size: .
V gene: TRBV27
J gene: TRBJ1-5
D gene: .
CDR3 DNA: TGTGCCAGCGCTCCAGCGGGGGTCCCTAGCAATCAGCCCCAGCATTTT
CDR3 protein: CASAPAGVPSNQPQHF

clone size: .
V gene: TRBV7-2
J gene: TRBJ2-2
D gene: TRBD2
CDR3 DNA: TGTGCCAGCAGCACATATAGCGGGGTGAACACCGGGGAGCTGTTTTTT
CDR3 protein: CASSTYSGVNTGELFF

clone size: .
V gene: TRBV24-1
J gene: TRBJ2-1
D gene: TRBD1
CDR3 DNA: TGTGCCACCAGTGACCCGGGACAGGGGGCGGTCAATGAGCAGTTCTTC
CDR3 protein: CATSDPGQGAVNEQFF

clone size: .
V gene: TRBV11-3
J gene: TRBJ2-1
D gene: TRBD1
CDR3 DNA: TGTGCCAGCAGCAGCCGACCGGGACAGGGGGACAATGAGCAGTTCTTC
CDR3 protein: CASSSRPGQGDNEQFF

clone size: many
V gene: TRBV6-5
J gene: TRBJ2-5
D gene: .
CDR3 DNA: TGTGCCAGCAGTTACTCGAACTTTCAAGAGACCCAGTACTTC
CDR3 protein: CASSYSNFQETQYF

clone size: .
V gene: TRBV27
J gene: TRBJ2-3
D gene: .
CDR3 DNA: TGTGCCAGCAGGCTCGGACTGACTAGCACAGATACGCAGTATTTT
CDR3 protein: CASRLGLTSTDTQYF

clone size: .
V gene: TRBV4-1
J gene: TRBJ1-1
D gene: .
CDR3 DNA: TGCGCCAGCAGCCAACGACAGTGGTACAGCTTAAACACTGAAGCTTTCTTT
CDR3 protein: CASSQRQWYSLNTEAFF

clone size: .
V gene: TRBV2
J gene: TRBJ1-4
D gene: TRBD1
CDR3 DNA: TGTGCCAGCAGTCCAGTTCCGTCGACCGGGACAGGGGATGGAAAACTGTTTTTT
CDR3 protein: CASSPVPSTGTGDGKLFF

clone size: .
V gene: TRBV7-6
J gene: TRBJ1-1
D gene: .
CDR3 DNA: TGTGCCAGCAGCCCACGCGGAGTCAGCTATCGGACTGAAGCTTTCTTT
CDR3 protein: CASSPRGVSYRTEAFF

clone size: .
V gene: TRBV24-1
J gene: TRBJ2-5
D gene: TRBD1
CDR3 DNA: TGTGCCACCAGTGGGACAGGGACGGGGGAGACCCAGTACTTC
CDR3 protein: CATSGTGTGETQYF

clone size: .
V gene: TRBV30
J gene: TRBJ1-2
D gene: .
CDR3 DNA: TGTGCCTGGAGAGAACCGCAGGGGTATGGCTACACCTTC
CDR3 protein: CAWREPQGYGYTF

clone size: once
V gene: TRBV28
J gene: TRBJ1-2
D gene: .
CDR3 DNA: TGTGCCAGCAGTTCAACTTTCTTAGATGGCTACACCTTC
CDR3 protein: CASSSTFLDGYTF

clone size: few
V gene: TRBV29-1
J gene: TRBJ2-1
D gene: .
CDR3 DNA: TGCAGCGTGTGGACGGAGGGGAGACAGTCTGCCAACAATGAGCAGTTCTTC
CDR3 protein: CSVWTEGRQSANNEQFF

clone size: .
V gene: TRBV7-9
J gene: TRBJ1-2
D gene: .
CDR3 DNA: TGTGCCAGCAGGATCGGGATGGGCAGCAAAAAGCCTAACTATGGCTACACCTTC
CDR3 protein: CASRIGMGSKKPNYGYTF

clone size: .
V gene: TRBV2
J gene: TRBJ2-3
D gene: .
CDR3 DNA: TGTGCCAGCAGGGATTGGAGACGAACTAGCACAGATACGCAGTATTTT
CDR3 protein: CASRDWRRTSTDTQYF

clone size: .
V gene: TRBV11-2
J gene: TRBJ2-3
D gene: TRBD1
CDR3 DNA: TGTGCCAGCAGCTTAGTCCCCAATTTCCCGGGACAGCCTCCAGATACGCAGTATTTT
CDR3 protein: CASSLVPNFPGQPPDTQYF

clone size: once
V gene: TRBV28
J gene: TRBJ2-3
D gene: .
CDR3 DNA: TGTGCCAGCAGTTTGGGCTTAAGCACAGATACGCAGTATTTT
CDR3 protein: CASSLGLSTDTQYF

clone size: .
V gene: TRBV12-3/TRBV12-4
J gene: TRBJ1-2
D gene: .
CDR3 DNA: TGTGCCAGCAGTTTAGACGGCTATGGCTACACCTTC
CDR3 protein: CASSLDGYGYTF

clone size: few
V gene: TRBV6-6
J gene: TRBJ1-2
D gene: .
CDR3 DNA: TGTGCCAGCAGTCTCTACACCGCCGGGGGATCTAACTATGGCTACACCTTC
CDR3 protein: CASSLYTAGGSNYGYTF

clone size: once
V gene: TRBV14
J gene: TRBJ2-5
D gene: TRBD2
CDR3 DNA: TGTGCCAGCAGCCCTACTAGCGGAGAGGTCGGGGAGACCCAGTACTTC
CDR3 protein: CASSPTSGEVGETQYF

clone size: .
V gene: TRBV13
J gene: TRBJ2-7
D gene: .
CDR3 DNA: TGTGCCAGCAGCTTGGGCGCGGAGGGGCACGAGCAGTACTTC
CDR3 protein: CASSLGAEGHEQYF

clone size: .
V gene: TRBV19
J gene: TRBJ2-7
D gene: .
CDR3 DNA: TGTGCCAGTAGTATAGCAGGGCGGACCTCGGTCTCCTACGAGCAGTACTTC
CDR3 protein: CASSIAGRTSVSYEQYF

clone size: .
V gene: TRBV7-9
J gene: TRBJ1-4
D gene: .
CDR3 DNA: TGTGCCAGCAGCTTAACTATAGATGAAAAACTGTTTTTT
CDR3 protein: CASSLTIDEKLFF

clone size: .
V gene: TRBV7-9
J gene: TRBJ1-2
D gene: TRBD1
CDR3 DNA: TGTGCCAGCAGCATTGCTCAGGGGGCTGTCTATGGCTACACCTTC
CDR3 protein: CASSIAQGAVYGYTF

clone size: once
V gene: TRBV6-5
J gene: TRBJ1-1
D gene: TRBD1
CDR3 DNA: TGTGCCAGCAGTTACACCGGACAGGGGGCACCAGCTTTCTTT
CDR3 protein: CASSYTGQGAPAFF

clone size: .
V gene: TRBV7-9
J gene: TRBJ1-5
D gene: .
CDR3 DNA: TGTGCCAGCAGCTTAGGTAGGGGGTCGGGGCAGCCCCAGCATTTT
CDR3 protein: CASSLGRGSGQPQHF

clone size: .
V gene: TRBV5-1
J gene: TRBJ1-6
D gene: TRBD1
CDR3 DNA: TGCGCCAGCAGCCCAACCCGGACAGGGGGGAGTTCACCCCTCCACTTT
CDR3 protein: CASSPTRTGGSSPLHF

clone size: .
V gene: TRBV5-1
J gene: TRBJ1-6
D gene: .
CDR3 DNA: TGCGCCAGCAGCTTGCGGTTGAGGGAGAATAATTCACCCCTCCACTTT
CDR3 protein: CASSLRLRENNSPLHF

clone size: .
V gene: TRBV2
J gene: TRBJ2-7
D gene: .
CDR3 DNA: TGTGCCAGCAGCCGACTCTACGAGCAGTACTTC
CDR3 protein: CASSRLYEQYF

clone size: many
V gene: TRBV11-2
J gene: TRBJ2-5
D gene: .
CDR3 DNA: TGTGCCAGCAGCTTAGGAACGGAGCGGGCGTATGAGACCCAGTACTTC
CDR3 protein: CASSLGTERAYETQYF

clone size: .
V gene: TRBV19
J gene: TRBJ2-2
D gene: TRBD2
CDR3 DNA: TGTGCCAGCCTACTAGCGGAGAACACCGGGGAGCTGTTTTTT
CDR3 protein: CASLLAENTGELFF

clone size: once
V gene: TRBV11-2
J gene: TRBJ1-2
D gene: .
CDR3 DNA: TGTGCCAGCAGCCCGGGGACATTTAACTATGGCTACACCTTC
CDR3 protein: CASSPGTFNYGYTF